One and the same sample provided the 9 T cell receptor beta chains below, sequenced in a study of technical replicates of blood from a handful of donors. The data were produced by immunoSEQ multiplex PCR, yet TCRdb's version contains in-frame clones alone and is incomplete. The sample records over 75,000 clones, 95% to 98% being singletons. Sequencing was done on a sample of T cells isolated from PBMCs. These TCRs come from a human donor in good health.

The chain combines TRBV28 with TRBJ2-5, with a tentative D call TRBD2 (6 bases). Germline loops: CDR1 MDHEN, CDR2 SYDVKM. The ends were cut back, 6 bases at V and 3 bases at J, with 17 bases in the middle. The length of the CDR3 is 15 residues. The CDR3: CASSLRLEREETQYF. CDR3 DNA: TGTGCCAGCAGCCTGCGGTTAGAGCGGGAAGAGACCCAGTACTTC.

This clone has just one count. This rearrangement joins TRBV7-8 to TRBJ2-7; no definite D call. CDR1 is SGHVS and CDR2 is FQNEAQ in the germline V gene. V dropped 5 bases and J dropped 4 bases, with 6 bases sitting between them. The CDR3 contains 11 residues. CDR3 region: CASSTIYEQYF. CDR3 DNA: TGTGCCAGCAGCACTATTTACGAGCAGTACTTC.

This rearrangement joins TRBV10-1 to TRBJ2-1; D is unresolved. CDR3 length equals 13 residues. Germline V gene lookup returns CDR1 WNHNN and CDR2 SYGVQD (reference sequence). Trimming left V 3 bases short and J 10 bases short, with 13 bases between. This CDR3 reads CASSDSPLGEQFF. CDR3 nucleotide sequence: TGCGCCAGCAGTGACTCCCCCTTGGGCGAGCAGTTCTTC.

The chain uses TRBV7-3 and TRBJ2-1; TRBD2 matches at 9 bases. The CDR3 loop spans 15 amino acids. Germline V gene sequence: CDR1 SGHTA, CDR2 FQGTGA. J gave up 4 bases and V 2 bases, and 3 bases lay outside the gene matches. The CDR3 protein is CASSLSSGVYNEQFF. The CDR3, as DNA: TGTGCCAGCAGCTTATCTAGCGGGGTGTACAATGAGCAGTTCTTC.

DNA for the CDR3: TGTGCCAGCAGCTTTGGGACACCATCACACTACGAGCAGTACTTC. It yields the protein CASSFGTPSHYEQYF. This sequence joins TRBV7-9 and TRBJ2-7, with D possibly matching TRBD1 (6 bases). V dropped 3 bases and J dropped 3 bases, with 15 bases sitting between them. The CDR3 is made up of 15 amino acids. Germline CDR1 SEHNR, CDR2 FQNEAQ (reference sequence). The full variable domain, completed using reference TRBV7-9 and TRBJ2-7, is DTGVSQNPRHKITKRGQNVTFRCDPISEHNRLYWYRQTLGQGPEFLTYFQNEAQLEKSRLLSDRFSAERPKGSFSTLEIQRTEQGDSAMYLCASSFGTPSHYEQYFGPGTRLTVT.

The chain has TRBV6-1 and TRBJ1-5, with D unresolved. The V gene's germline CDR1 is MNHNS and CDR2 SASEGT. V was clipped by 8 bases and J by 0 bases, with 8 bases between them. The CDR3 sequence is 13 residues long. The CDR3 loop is CASVRDSNQPQHF. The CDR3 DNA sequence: TGTGCCAGCGTAAGAGATAGCAATCAGCCCCAGCATTTT.

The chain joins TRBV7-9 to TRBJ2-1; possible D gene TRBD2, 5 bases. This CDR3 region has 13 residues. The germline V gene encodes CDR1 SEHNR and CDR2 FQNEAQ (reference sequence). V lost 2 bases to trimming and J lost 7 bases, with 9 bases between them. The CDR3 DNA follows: TGTGCCAGCAGCTTATACCCGGGAAATGAGCAGTTCTTC. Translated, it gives CASSLYPGNEQFF.

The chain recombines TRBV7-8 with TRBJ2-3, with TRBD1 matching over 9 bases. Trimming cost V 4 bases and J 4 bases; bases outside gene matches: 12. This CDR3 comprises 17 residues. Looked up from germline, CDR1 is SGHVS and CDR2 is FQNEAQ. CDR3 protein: CASSSRWDRELPDTQYF. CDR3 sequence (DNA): TGTGCCAGCAGCTCCAGATGGGACAGGGAGCTCCCAGATACGCAGTATTTT.

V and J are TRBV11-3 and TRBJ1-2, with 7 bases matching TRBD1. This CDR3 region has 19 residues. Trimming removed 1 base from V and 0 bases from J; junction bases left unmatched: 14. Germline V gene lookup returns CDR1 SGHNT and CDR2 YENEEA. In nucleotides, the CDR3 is TGTGCCAGCAGCTTAGGGGGACAGTCGGCTCTCTACTCTAACTATGGCTACACCTTC. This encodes CASSLGGQSALYSNYGYTF.